Below are 2 T cell receptor beta chains sequenced from a single sample in a study of blood T cell repertoires in COVID-19. Here immunoSEQ multiplex PCR was the method, and the copy in TCRdb shows in-frame clones only, minus some. This sample has roughly 250,000 clones, with 75% to 95% found just once. The sample was PBMCs or T cells enriched from blood (not recorded which). These receptors were obtained from a woman in her late teens or twenties who had recovered from COVID-19.

This sequence joins TRBV19 and TRBJ1-5; 11 nucleotides agree with TRBD1. The CDR3 contains 16 residues. Germline CDR1 is LNHDA and CDR2 is SQIVND (reference sequence). The junction had 8 bases not matched to a gene; V was cut back by 5 bases and J by 5 bases. The CDR3: CASSPLGDRGDQPQHF. In DNA, the CDR3 is TGTGCCAGTAGTCCTCTCGGGGACAGGGGGGATCAGCCCCAGCATTTT.

This chain connects TRBV12-3 or TRBV12-4 to TRBJ2-7; D is possibly TRBD1 (5 bases). Between the trimmed V and J ends, which lost 6 bases and 4 bases, there was a span of 13 bases. The CDR3 loop spans 13 amino acids. The CDR3 region is CASRTVRGYEQYF. The CDR3 DNA follows: TGTGCCAGCAGAACGGTTAGGGGTTACGAGCAGTACTTC.